The 28 T cell receptor beta chains in this list originate from one sample, sequenced in a study of beta chain features in type 1 diabetes. cDNA synthesis used the whole RNA isolate, giving expressed TCRB sequences. Sequencing was performed with immunoSEQ multiplex PCR; in TCRdb, only in-frame clones are kept and a portion is missing. The table shows around 300,000 clones, with 7% to 9% occurring only once. The sequenced sample was central memory CD4+ T cells from blood. The receptor source for this set is a woman between 18 and 30 years old in good health.

This clone was counted between two and nine times. The chain carries TRBV5-1 and TRBJ1-4; TRBD1 might be the D (5 bases). This CDR3 is 15 amino acids long. Looked up from germline, CDR1 is SGHRS and CDR2 is YFSETQ. V dropped 4 bases and J dropped 0 bases, with 10 bases sitting between them. The CDR3: CASSPRGTTNEKLFF. The DNA for the CDR3 is TGCGCCAGCAGCCCCCGGGGGACAACTAATGAAAAACTGTTTTTT.

This clone turned up a few times. V and J are TRBV7-2 and TRBJ2-4, with D perhaps TRBD1 (5 bases). CDR3 length: 14 amino acids. Trimming left V 5 bases short and J 5 bases short, with 13 bases between. Germline CDR1 and CDR2: SGHTA and FQGNSA. The CDR3 nucleotides are TGTGCCAGCAGCCACCCGGGCAGGGAAAACATTCAGTACTTC. It encodes CASSHPGRENIQYF.

This chain links TRBV7-2 with TRBJ2-7, with 7 positions matching TRBD2. J gave up 6 bases and V 1 base, and 6 bases lay outside the gene matches. The CDR3 extends over 14 amino acids. Germline V gene sequence: CDR1 SGHTA, CDR2 FQGNSA. The CDR3 sequence is CASSLEGGGGEQYF. The CDR3 nucleotides are TGTGCCAGCAGCTTAGAGGGCGGCGGGGGCGAGCAGTACTTC.

This clone was detected a few times. This chain connects TRBV4-3 to TRBJ2-3; the match to TRBD2 covers 7 bases. Germline CDR1 is LGHNA and CDR2 is YSLEER. CDR3 size: 15 residues. Germline trimming cut 5 bases from V and 6 bases from J; bases unmatched to any gene: 11. CDR3 region: CASSMLGEGGDTQYF. The CDR3 coding sequence is TGCGCCAGCAGCATGCTTGGGGAGGGAGGGGATACGCAGTATTTT.

The chain combines TRBV4-3 with TRBJ2-4; D remains unclear. The germline V and J ends were trimmed by 5 bases and 9 bases, with 11 bases remaining between them. The CDR3 contains 12 residues. CDR1 and CDR2 (germline): LGHNA, YSLEER. The CDR3 protein is CASSAQESIQYF. CDR3 DNA: TGCGCCAGCAGCGCCCAGGAAAGCATTCAGTACTTC.

CDR3 sequence (DNA): TGTGCCAGCACAGGGGCAAACTATGGCTACACCTTC. Translated: CASTGANYGYTF. This sequence joins TRBV25-1 and TRBJ1-2, with a possible D match to TRBD1 (6 bases). The CDR3 is 12 amino acids. The germline V and J ends were trimmed by 7 bases and 2 bases, with 8 bases remaining between them. The germline V gene encodes CDR1 MGHDK and CDR2 SYGVNS.

This clone showed up many times. As DNA, the CDR3 is TGCAGCGTCGCCGCTACAGGGGACTATGGCTACACCTTC. Translated, it gives CSVAATGDYGYTF. The chain couples TRBV29-1 to TRBJ1-2; TRBD1 agrees at 7 bases. CDR1 is SQVTM, CDR2 ANQGSEA, per germline. CDR3 length equals 13 residues. The junction had 7 bases not matched to a gene; V was cut back by 6 bases and J by 3 bases.

This clone occurred once. The J gene is TRBJ2-3, the V gene TRBV6-5; tentative D call: TRBD1 (5 bases). In germline, CDR1 is MNHEY, CDR2 SVGAGI. The germline V and J ends were trimmed by 2 bases and 4 bases, with 10 bases remaining between them. The CDR3 spans 14 residues. This CDR3 reads CASSYATGADTQYF. CDR3 coding DNA: TGTGCCAGCAGTTACGCCACAGGAGCAGATACGCAGTATTTT.

By sample share, this clone is medium-sized. V usage is TRBV6-1 and J usage is TRBJ2-3, with TRBD2 matching 8 bases. Germline-derived CDR1 and CDR2 are MNHNS and SASEGT. The trim removed 2 bases at V and 14 bases at J, leaving 15 bases unmatched. The CDR3 loop spans 15 amino acids. CDR3 sequence: CASSEIGTSGHLAYF. CDR3 coding DNA: TGTGCCAGCAGTGAAATTGGAACTAGCGGACATCTTGCGTATTTT.

This clone has ten or more counts. The chain carries TRBV2 and TRBJ2-3, with TRBD2 matching over 9 bases. The CDR3 runs 12 residues. V lost 1 base and J lost 11; bases outside the gene matches: 1. Germline values: CDR1 SNHLY, CDR2 FYNNEI. This CDR3 is CASSEGLAVQYF. The DNA for the CDR3 is TGTGCCAGCAGTGAAGGACTAGCGGTGCAGTATTTT.

This clone came up a few times. This chain links TRBV5-1 with TRBJ1-6; 8 bases align to TRBD1. V shed 3 bases, J shed 9 bases, and the junction held 5 bases outside the gene matches. In germline, CDR1 is SGHRS, CDR2 YFSETQ. The CDR3 spans 14 residues. CDR3 nucleotides: TGCGCCAGCAGCTGGGACAGGTCTTCTTCACCCCTCCACTTT. Translation: CASSWDRSSSPLHF.

The chain has TRBV4-3 and TRBJ2-3; D remains ambiguous. Trimming left V 1 base short and J 6 bases short, with 20 bases between. This CDR3 has 17 residues. In germline, CDR1 is LGHNA, CDR2 YSLEER. CDR3 loop: CASSQGPVLRQFDTQYF. The DNA for the CDR3 is TGCGCCAGCAGCCAAGGGCCAGTCCTTCGTCAGTTCGATACGCAGTATTTT.

This clone was seen a few times. The V gene is TRBV19, the J gene TRBJ2-1; 13 positions agree with TRBD2. With 8 bases clipped from V and 6 bases from J, the junction kept 7 bases outside the gene matches. Per the germline V gene, CDR1 is LNHDA and CDR2 is SQIVND (reference sequence). The CDR3 extends over 15 amino acids. The CDR3 sequence is CASRRGTSGINEQFF. The CDR3 coding sequence is TGTGCCAGTCGCCGTGGGACTAGCGGGATCAATGAGCAGTTCTTC.

This clone was counted once. The chain has TRBV4-3 and TRBJ2-2, with D maybe TRBD1 (5 bases). V was pared by 6 bases and J by 0 bases, with 14 bases between. Germline CDR1 and CDR2: LGHNA and YSLEER. This CDR3 has 16 residues. The CDR3 here is CASSSRQTANTGELFF. CDR3 nucleotide sequence: TGCGCCAGCAGTTCCCGACAGACGGCGAACACCGGGGAGCTGTTTTTT.

This clone was detected many times. The chain couples TRBV14 to TRBJ2-5; maybe TRBD1 (7 bases). Trimming took 0 bases from V and 3 from J, leaving 14 bases between them. CDR1 and CDR2 (germline): SGHDN, FVKESK. This CDR3 is 16 amino acids long. CDR3 sequence reads: CASSQELGRGEETQYF. CDR3 DNA: TGTGCCAGCAGCCAAGAATTAGGCAGGGGGGAAGAGACCCAGTACTTC.

This clone was counted a few times. The chain couples TRBV5-4 to TRBJ1-4; D is undetermined. The ends were cut back, 4 bases at V and 11 bases at J, with 12 bases in the middle. The V gene's germline CDR1 is SGHNT and CDR2 YYREEE (reference sequence). The CDR3 has 12 amino acids. The CDR3 bases are TGTGCCAGCAGCCAAGATCTGAGGAAACTGTTTTTT. Translating it yields CASSQDLRKLFF.

This clone was counted a few times. The chain couples TRBV7-6 to TRBJ2-1; 7 bases agree with TRBD2. Germline values: CDR1 SGHVS, CDR2 FNYEAQ. The V gene end was trimmed by 5 bases and the J gene end by 15 bases; junction bases not matched to a gene: 16. CDR3 length: 14 residues. The CDR3 DNA sequence: TGTGCCAGCAGCCCTACGAGGGAGGGCCGATCCTTGTTCTTC. It codes for CASSPTREGRSLFF. The variable domain in full, completed from reference TRBV7-6 and TRBJ2-1, reads GAGVSQSPRYKVTKRGQDVALRCDPISGHVSLYWYRQALGQGPEFLTYFNYEAQQDKSGLPNDRFSAERPEGSISTLTIQRTEQRDSAMYRCASSPTREGRSLFFGPGTRLTVL.

In this sample, this clone turned up many times. V usage is TRBV5-6 and J usage is TRBJ1-1; D call uncertain. The germline V and J ends were trimmed by 3 bases and 1 base, with 10 bases remaining between them. This CDR3 region has 14 residues. Germline V CDR1 and CDR2: SGHDT, YYEEEE. The CDR3 region is CASSSARRNTEAFF. As DNA, the CDR3 is TGTGCCAGCAGCTCCGCCAGGAGGAACACTGAAGCTTTCTTT.

In this sample, this clone turned up many times. The CDR3 spells CASSLQGEVYNEQFF. DNA of the CDR3: TGCGCCAGCAGCTTGCAGGGGGAGGTTTACAATGAGCAGTTCTTC. The V and J genes are TRBV5-1 and TRBJ2-1; a weak D match, TRBD1 (7 bases). This CDR3 is built from 15 residues. CDR1 SGHRS and CDR2 YFSETQ come from the germline V gene. V was trimmed by 1 base and J by 4 bases, leaving 12 bases between them.

V usage is TRBV7-2 and J usage is TRBJ2-3; TRBD2 might be the D (7 bases). The ends were cut back, 5 bases at V and 4 bases at J, with 16 bases in the middle. Germline V CDR1 and CDR2: SGHTA, FQGNSA. The CDR3 is made up of 15 amino acids. CDR3 region: CASSPGGGSSDTQYF. CDR3 nucleotides: TGTGCCAGCAGCCCGGGGGGCGGGAGCTCAGATACGCAGTATTTT.

The rearrangement joins TRBV9 to TRBJ2-5; D is unclear. The germline CDR1 and CDR2 sequences are SGDLS and YYNGEE. The CDR3 extends over 13 amino acids. Trimming removed 3 bases at V and 5 bases at J, with 11 bases between. The CDR3 sequence is CASSARLGETQYF. CDR3 in DNA: TGTGCCAGCAGCGCCAGACTGGGGGAGACCCAGTACTTC.

The rearrangement joins TRBV18 to TRBJ1-2, with 7 bases aligning to TRBD1. V gave up 3 bases and J gave up 7 bases; unmatched junction bases: 14. This CDR3 has 16 amino acids. Germline V lookup: CDR1 KGHSH, CDR2 LQKENI. The CDR3 spells CASSPSTGTASGGYTF. The CDR3 bases are TGTGCCAGCTCACCGAGTACCGGGACAGCCTCGGGTGGCTACACCTTC.

This clone was counted only a few times. The chain recombines TRBV28 with TRBJ1-4; a possible D gene is TRBD1 (5 bases). Germline CDR1 MDHEN, CDR2 SYDVKM. The CDR3 runs 15 residues. V lost 7 bases and J 0 bases, leaving 12 bases between the germline ends. CDR3 coding DNA: TGTGCCAGCAATAGGGACGGAGCAACTAATGAAAAACTGTTTTTT. It codes for CASNRDGATNEKLFF. Full variable domain (outside the CDR3, taken from reference TRBV28 and TRBJ1-4): DVKVTQSSRYLVKRTGEKVFLECVQDMDHENMFWYRQDPGLGLRLIYFSYDVKMKEKGDIPEGYSVSREKKERFSLILESASTNQTSMYLCASNRDGATNEKLFFGSGTQLSVL.

This clone was found many times. The CDR3 nucleotides read TGTGCCAGCAGCTCCTATAGGGGCTACACCTTC. Protein sequence: CASSSYRGYTF. The chain uses TRBV7-9 and TRBJ1-2; D is unresolved. The germline CDR1 and CDR2 sequences are SEHNR and FQNEAQ (reference sequence). The CDR3 has 11 residues. V lost 4 bases and J 8 bases, leaving 8 bases between the germline ends.

The genes are TRBV9 and TRBJ2-5, with D tentatively TRBD1 (8 bases). The germline V and J ends were trimmed by 2 bases and 0 bases, with 14 bases remaining between them. Looked up from germline, CDR1 is SGDLS and CDR2 is YYNGEE. The CDR3 length is 16 residues. In nucleotides, the CDR3 is TGTGCCAGCAGCGTCACAGGGGGGGCTTACCAAGAGACCCAGTACTTC. Protein: CASSVTGGAYQETQYF.

The chain combines TRBV28 with TRBJ1-1; D call uncertain. CDR1 and CDR2 from the germline V gene are MDHEN and SYDVKM. Trimming shortened V by 5 bases and J by 0 bases, and 13 bases separated the two germline ends. The CDR3 has 15 amino acids. CDR3 protein: CASSGPYMVNTEAFF. DNA of the CDR3: TGTGCCAGCAGTGGACCCTACATGGTGAACACTGAAGCTTTCTTT.

This clone turned up a few times. This chain joins TRBV27 and TRBJ2-2, with 7 positions matching TRBD1. This CDR3 region has 15 residues. Looked up from germline, CDR1 is MNHEY and CDR2 is SMNVEV (reference sequence). The V segment lost 5 bases and the J segment 7 bases; nucleotides outside the gene matches: 10. The CDR3 is CASSPATGLSGELFF. In DNA form, the CDR3 reads TGTGCCAGCAGTCCCGCGACAGGGCTCAGCGGGGAGCTGTTTTTT.

In its sample, this clone was seen a few times. Other DNA sequences in this sample translate to the same CDR3. This chain joins TRBV7-2 and TRBJ2-2; no reliable D call. Trimming removed 5 bases from V and 6 bases from J, with 10 bases in between. The CDR3 loop spans 13 amino acids. The germline V gene encodes CDR1 SGHTA and CDR2 FQGNSA. The CDR3: CASSPGPAGELFF. The CDR3 region has the DNA TGTGCCAGCAGCCCAGGACCGGCCGGGGAGCTGTTTTTT.